The rows below give T cell receptor beta chains drawn from one sample of a study of T cell responses to AZD1222 COVID-19 vaccine. Profiling relied on immunoSEQ multiplex PCR, and the TCRdb table lists in-frame clones only, not all of them. The table has roughly 100,000 clones, 91% seen once. The specimen was peripheral blood, collected on day 0 of AZD1222 vaccination. These receptors were obtained from an adult in good health. Both conserved end residues are part of each CDR3. Each record gives: J gene, clone size, V gene, D gene, CDR3 DNA, CDR3 protein. The D gene is left open where the match is weak. Where a row states a size, it is once, few, many or the class of an expanded clone; other rows omit it.

TRBJ2-3	.	TRBV5-6	.	TGTGCCAGCAGCTTTGGGGCAGGGAGCACAGATACGCAGTATTTT	CASSFGAGSTDTQYF
TRBJ2-5	.	TRBV7-2	.	TGTGCCAGCAGCTTAGCCGGGCTGGGGGAGACCCAGTACTTC	CASSLAGLGETQYF
TRBJ1-2	.	TRBV18	.	TGTGCCAGCTCACCTAACCTAAACAGAAACTATGGCTACACCTTC	CASSPNLNRNYGYTF
TRBJ2-5	.	TRBV11-3	.	TGTGCCAGCAGCCCCCCACTAACTCCAGGGGACCTAGAGACCCAGTACTTC	CASSPPLTPGDLETQYF
TRBJ2-1	.	TRBV2	.	TGTGCCAGCACCCAGCGCCAAGTGGTCGGTGAGCAGTTCTTC	CASTQRQVVGEQFF
TRBJ1-2	.	TRBV7-9	.	TGTGCCAGCAGCCTCAATCGACTGGACTATGGCTACACCTTC	CASSLNRLDYGYTF
TRBJ1-3	.	TRBV14	.	TGTGCCAGCAGCCACGCGTTCGGAAACACCATATATTTT	CASSHAFGNTIYF
TRBJ2-3	.	TRBV5-5	TRBD1	TGTGCCAGCAGCTTGGTACAGGGGAGCACAGATACGCAGTATTTT	CASSLVQGSTDTQYF
TRBJ2-7	.	TRBV6-5	.	TGTGCCAGCAGTTCAGCAGGGGAGAGCTCCTACGAGCAGTACTTC	CASSSAGESSYEQYF
TRBJ2-1	.	TRBV7-2	.	TGTGCCAGCAGCGGAGACCGGTTACTAGCTACCTACAATGAGCAGTTCTTC	CASSGDRLLATYNEQFF
TRBJ1-6	.	TRBV7-2	.	TGTGCCAGCAGCCCCGGGGGGGGGCGAGTGATAAGTGACAATTCACCCCTCCACTTT	CASSPGGGRVISDNSPLHF
TRBJ2-5	.	TRBV6-5	.	TGTGCCAGCAGTTTTCAGCGCGAGACCCAGTACTTC	CASSFQRETQYF
TRBJ2-7	.	TRBV27	.	TGTGCCAGCAGCCCGACTACCCCACCCTACGAGCAGTACTTC	CASSPTTPPYEQYF
TRBJ2-7	.	TRBV5-1	.	TGCGCCAGCAGCTTGGGGGGGAGCTCCTACGAGCAGTACTTC	CASSLGGSSYEQYF
TRBJ2-7	.	TRBV6-5	TRBD1	TGTGCCAGCAGTTCCAACATGGACAGGGGATACGAGCAGTACTTC	CASSSNMDRGYEQYF
TRBJ2-1	once	TRBV29-1	.	TGCAGCGTTGACAGCTACAATGAGCAGTTCTTC	CSVDSYNEQFF
TRBJ1-1	few	TRBV10-1	.	TGCGCCAGCAATGGGGGCTGGGTAGAGAACACTGAAGCTTTCTTT	CASNGGWVENTEAFF
TRBJ1-1	.	TRBV28	TRBD1	TGTGCCAGCAGTTTCAGGGGGCCTACTGAAGCTTTCTTT	CASSFRGPTEAFF
TRBJ1-5	.	TRBV28	TRBD1	TGTGCCAGCGGATCAGGGGGTTTAAGCAATCAGCCCCAGCATTTT	CASGSGGLSNQPQHF
TRBJ1-4	.	TRBV2	.	TGTGCCAGCAGGTTACTGGCTGAAAAACTGTTTTTT	CASRLLAEKLFF
TRBJ2-4	.	TRBV18	TRBD1	TGTGCCAGCTCGGTGACAGGGTCTGGGAGAGCCAAAAACATTCAGTACTTC	CASSVTGSGRAKNIQYF
TRBJ1-5	once	TRBV19	.	TGTGCCAGTAGCAGAGACAATTTTTATAGCAATCAGCCCCAGCATTTT	CASSRDNFYSNQPQHF
TRBJ1-1	.	TRBV3-1/TRBV3-2	.	TGTGCCAGCAGCCAGATAAACACTGAAGCTTTCTTT	CASSQINTEAFF
TRBJ2-7	.	TRBV11-2	.	TGTGCCAGCAGCTTAGATTGGGCCCAAAACGAGCAGTACTTC	CASSLDWAQNEQYF
TRBJ1-1	.	TRBV30	TRBD1	TGTGCCTGGAGTGTACAGGGGCCGAGTAACACTGAAGCTTTCTTT	CAWSVQGPSNTEAFF
TRBJ2-7	.	TRBV13	TRBD2	TGTGCCAGCAGCTTAGCGGGAGGGGTCTACGAGCAGTACTTC	CASSLAGGVYEQYF